This TCR beta chain was identified during a study of blood T cell repertoires in COVID-19 (TCRdb year 2020). Context from the whole study: Samples covering the acute and convalescent phases of COVID-19 were provided by collaborators in the United States, Italy and Spain. Where HLA class I and class II types were available, the types were taken from metadata supplied by the sample provider, not from assay-based typing. The material from the prospective study consisted of cDNA or gDNA derived from T cells, B-cell-depleted T cells, or PBMCs. Samples came from the ongoing ImmuneRACE study (first 160 participants) plus 1,254 subjects from 6 global collaborators. The repertoires were released in a freely available public database intended as a resource for research on the immune response to SARS-CoV-2. Subjects who had been exposed to COVID-19, were actively infected with it, or had recovered from it provided the deeply sampled blood TCRbeta repertoires that made up the dataset. Sample metadata almost always included a de-identified subject ID, COVID-19 status, age in years and sex. General study outcomes and caveats: The quantity of clinical and demographic metadata differed by source and by participant and was supplied without curation.

Whole blood was collected in K2EDTA tubes by collaborating institutions according to the institutions' own protocols. For TCRbeta analysis, collaborator samples were shipped as frozen whole blood, as isolated PBMCs, or as DNA extracted from either sample type. Details on this clone: Its antigen is currently not known. Base qualities are not at hand, and no much larger clone is one base apart.

The immunoSEQ Assay, a bias-controlled multiplex PCR, was used to amplify TCRbeta CDR3 regions from genomic DNA. On the authors' methods: The number of nucleated cells in each sample was estimated from the amplification of reference gene primers within the assay. To quantify the absolute abundance of each unique TCRbeta CDR3 rearrangement, sequence reads were collapsed and filtered. For each sample, productive Simpson clonality was calculated as the square root of Simpson's diversity index across productive rearrangements. In its TCRdb copy, this immuneACCESS table keeps in-frame sequences only and misses some clones. Where compared with another copy, unresolved V genes explain less than half of these, and the others have no known cause. The DNA was the basis for D and trimming; V, J and clone size are from that table. The sample table shows more than 65,000 clones, and about 87% are seen once. Together, the top ten hold roughly 6% of the sample.

The CDR3 measures 17 amino acids from cysteine to phenylalanine. Just the 51-base CDR3 DNA is kept, in frame starting at base 1. The V end loses 2 bases and the J end loses 0 bases, and a stretch of 17 bases separates them. Looking up the germline V gene yields CDR1 SGHRS and CDR2 YFSETQ. Recombination linked TRBV5-1 to TRBJ1-1; possibly the D gene is TRBD1, per 5 matching bases. The material sequenced was peripheral blood. The clonotype originates from a woman in her forties or fifties with acute or convalescent COVID-19. The CDR3 protein is CASSFIQGPSMNTEAFF. In nucleotide form, the sequence is TGCGCCAGCAGCTTCATTCAGGGTCCCTCAATGAACACTGAAGCTTTCTTT.